This T cell receptor (beta chain) was captured in a study of T cells after yellow fever vaccination. TCRdb recomputed calls from the 5' RACE reads with MiXCR, one row per CDR3 protein. The table includes roughly 140,000 distinct CDR3 sequences, more than 6% detected once. This CDR3 region has 17 residues. Germline CDR1 reads SGHRS; CDR2 reads YFSETQ. V gave up 0 bases and J gave up 1 base; unmatched junction bases: 7. This material consisted of CD4+ T cells sorted from PBMCs, taken 5 days after the yellow fever booster vaccination. The chain couples TRBV5-1 to TRBJ1-1; 9 bases map to TRBD1. The TCR comes from a man between 25 and 39 years old who received the YFV17D yellow fever vaccine. CDR3 bases: TGCGCCAGCAGCTTGGTGGGGACAGGGTTTAAGAACACTGAAGCTTTCTTT. It specifies CASSLVGTGFKNTEAFF.